This TCR beta chain was identified during a study of T cell responses to AZD1222 COVID-19 vaccine. Losses at the gene ends were 10 bases for V and 0 bases for J; bases not matched to a gene: 3. This CDR3 has 13 residues. Germline assignment: CDR1 MNHEY and CDR2 SMNVEV (reference sequence). A word on this clone: Antigen specificity is unknown.

Libraries were prepared by immunoSEQ multiplex PCR; TCRdb keeps only in-frame clonotypes and omits some of them. Among approximately 100,000 clones listed, 85% to 90% were seen once. Study-level results: No day 14 peak samples; only post-peak repertoires were characterized. Among spike-specific TCRs, nearly half reportedly target unmutated variant regions.

V usage is TRBV27 and J usage is TRBJ2-1; 7 bases are a match to TRBD1. This receptor was obtained from an adult in good health. Here the sequenced sample was peripheral blood, taken on day 0 of AZD1222 vaccination. The CDR3 coding sequence is TGTGCCACCAGGGGGAGCTCCTACAATGAGCAGTTCTTC. Translating it yields CATRGSSYNEQFF.